The 29 T cell receptor beta chains in this list originate from one sample, sequenced in a study of shared clonotypes between healthy human individuals. Clones were sequenced by immunoSEQ multiplex PCR, and TCRdb holds only the in-frame ones, with some missing. This table holds 520,000 or so clones, 79% found once. Sequencing used PBMCs. These TCRs come from a middle-aged woman in good health. Some clones in this sample may be carry-over from other donors' samples.

The chain links TRBV4-1 to TRBJ2-3, with D perhaps given as TRBD1 or TRBD2 (6 bases each). V shed 0 bases and J shed 4 bases, with 17 bases lying between them. CDR1 is MGHRA, CDR2 YSYEKL, per germline. The CDR3 contains 17 residues. CDR3 DNA: TGCGCCAGCAGCCAAGATGGGGGCGGAGGGGGAGCAGATACGCAGTATTTT. Translated: CASSQDGGGGGADTQYF.

This clone has more than one count but fewer than ten. The chain has TRBV7-8 and TRBJ1-1, with a possible D match to TRBD1 (5 bases). V was clipped by 2 bases and J by 3 bases, with 10 bases between them. The CDR3 is 14 amino acids. CDR1 is SGHVS and CDR2 is FQNEAQ in the germline V gene. CDR3 sequence: CASSLIQGDTEAFF. DNA for the CDR3: TGTGCCAGCAGCTTAATCCAGGGTGACACTGAAGCTTTCTTT.

CDR3 in DNA: TGTGCCAGCAGCGTGCTCCCTACTAGCGGGTCACACAATGAGCAGTTCTTC. This gives the protein CASSVLPTSGSHNEQFF. The rearrangement links TRBV9 to TRBJ2-1, with 9 bases matching TRBD2. With V trimmed by 2 bases and J by 5 bases, 11 bases remained unmatched. CDR1 and CDR2 (germline): SGDLS, YYNGEE. There are 17 residues in the CDR3.

The chain links TRBV7-9 to TRBJ2-6; TRBD1 or TRBD2 may be the D gene (6 bases each). With 8 bases removed from V and 3 bases from J, the gap between germline ends came to 11 bases. The CDR3 has 14 amino acids. Germline CDR1 reads SEHNR; CDR2 reads FQNEAQ (reference sequence). DNA for the CDR3: TGTGCCAGCCGGGGGCAGCGTGGGGCCAACGTCCTGACTTTC. Encoded protein: CASRGQRGANVLTF. Supplemented by reference TRBV7-9 and TRBJ2-6, the full variable domain reads DTGVSQNPRHKITKRGQNVTFRCDPISEHNRLYWYRQTLGQGPEFLTYFQNEAQLEKSRLLSDRFSAERPKGSFSTLEIQRTEQGDSAMYLCASRGQRGANVLTFGAGSRLTVL.

This clone showed up just once. The V gene is TRBV11-3, the J gene TRBJ2-2, with 10 bases that match TRBD2. Germline lookup yields CDR1 SGHNT and CDR2 YENEEA. This CDR3 is built from 17 residues. V gave up 5 bases and J gave up 5 bases; unmatched junction bases: 11. The CDR3 region has the DNA TGTGCCAGCAGCGGGCGCGGTAGCGGGAGGAGAACCGGGGAGCTGTTTTTT. Protein: CASSGRGSGRRTGELFF.

This chain connects TRBV4-2 to TRBJ2-2, with D possibly being TRBD1 (6 bases). The ends were cut back, 5 bases at V and 4 bases at J, with 14 bases in the middle. The V gene's germline CDR1 is LGHNA and CDR2 YNFKEQ. The CDR3 contains 15 residues. The CDR3 reads CASSRETGSTGELFF. The CDR3 nucleotides read TGTGCCAGCAGCAGGGAAACAGGGAGCACCGGGGAGCTGTTTTTT.

J is TRBJ1-1 and V is TRBV14; unclear D gene. Germline V gene lookup returns CDR1 SGHDN and CDR2 FVKESK. V lost 0 bases to trimming and J lost 3 bases, with 5 bases between them. The CDR3 extends over 13 amino acids. The CDR3 DNA sequence: TGTGCCAGCAGCCAAGAGGAGCACACTGAAGCTTTCTTT. It yields the protein CASSQEEHTEAFF.

V usage is TRBV2 and J usage is TRBJ2-3, with D unclear. The CDR3 runs to 14 residues. The germline V gene has CDR1 SNHLY and CDR2 FYNNEI. The V gene lost 7 bases and the J gene lost 0 bases, with 11 bases spanning the gap. The DNA of the CDR3 is TGTGCCAGCACCGTGGGCTATAGCACAGATACGCAGTATTTT. Translation: CASTVGYSTDTQYF.

The J gene is TRBJ2-1, the V gene TRBV6-1, with a tentative D call TRBD1 (6 bases). The V end lost 7 bases, the J end lost 9 bases, and 16 bases lay between the germline ends. The CDR3 is 13 residues long. The germline gives CDR1 MNHNS, CDR2 SASEGT. Written as DNA, the CDR3 is TGTGCCAGCAATGGTCGGGACATGGGTGAGCAGTTCTTC. Its translation is CASNGRDMGEQFF.

The V and J genes are TRBV27 and TRBJ2-4; D may be TRBD1 or TRBD2 (5 bases each). V lost 1 base and J lost 0, with 10 bases in between. Germline assignment: CDR1 MNHEY and CDR2 SMNVEV (reference sequence). The CDR3 loop spans 16 amino acids. The CDR3 DNA sequence: TGTGCCAGCAGTTTATTTGGGGGTTTAGCCAAAAACATTCAGTACTTC. Its protein is CASSLFGGLAKNIQYF.

The genes are TRBV14 and TRBJ1-2; 9 bases match TRBD1. Trimming took 1 base from V and 8 from J; bases not matched to a gene: 5. This CDR3 contains 14 residues. Germline loops: CDR1 SGHDN, CDR2 FVKESK. The CDR3 is CASSQARTGVGYTF. CDR3 DNA sequence: TGTGCCAGCAGCCAAGCCCGGACAGGGGTCGGCTACACCTTC.

V and J are TRBV7-3 and TRBJ2-1, with 11 nucleotides matching TRBD1. CDR1 and CDR2 from the germline V gene are SGHTA and FQGTGA. The CDR3 contains 16 residues. The ends lost 4 bases at V and 2 bases at J; junction bases unmatched: 4. In nucleotides, the CDR3 is TGTGCCAGCAGCTCCGGACAGGGGGCCACCTACAATGAGCAGTTCTTC. Translating gives CASSSGQGATYNEQFF.

There are a few counts of this clone. The rearrangement links TRBV19 to TRBJ1-5; D remains unclear. This CDR3 has 14 amino acids. Germline values: CDR1 LNHDA, CDR2 SQIVND (reference sequence). Between the trimmed V and J ends, which lost 5 bases and 2 bases, there was a span of 10 bases. The CDR3 region is CASSYAVGNQPQHF. The DNA for the CDR3 is TGTGCCAGTAGTTATGCCGTAGGCAATCAGCCCCAGCATTTT.

This chain joins TRBV4-1 and TRBJ2-3; 10 nucleotides line up with TRBD2. Germline trimming cut 6 bases from V and 4 bases from J; bases unmatched to any gene: 7. CDR3 length: 15 amino acids. CDR1 is MGHRA, CDR2 YSYEKL, per germline. The CDR3 sequence is CASSHLAGVSDTQYF. The CDR3 DNA is TGCGCCAGCAGTCATCTAGCGGGAGTATCAGATACGCAGTATTTT.

This chain connects TRBV9 to TRBJ1-2; the D gene is possibly TRBD1 (6 bases). Germline CDR1 and CDR2: SGDLS and YYNGEE. V was cut by 0 bases and J by 10 bases, with 16 bases left in between. The CDR3 consists of 14 residues. CDR3 sequence reads: CASSVVGVSGDYTF. The CDR3 DNA reads TGTGCCAGCAGCGTAGTAGGGGTGTCAGGGGACTACACCTTC.

At least ten counts were recorded for this clone. This chain joins TRBV27 and TRBJ2-7; 13 bases are a match to TRBD2. Germline V gives CDR1 MNHEY, CDR2 SMNVEV (reference sequence). The length of the CDR3 is 16 residues. V was clipped by 8 bases and J by 3 bases; unmatched bases: 10. CDR3: CASSRGLAGMSYEQYF. The CDR3 region has the DNA TGTGCCAGCTCCCGGGGACTAGCGGGAATGAGCTACGAGCAGTACTTC.

This clone was picked up one time. CDR3 bases: TGCGCCACCCGCCCCGGGACTAGCGGGCAGAATGAGCAGTTCTTC. Translating gives CATRPGTSGQNEQFF. The V and J genes are TRBV10-2 and TRBJ2-1; 12 nucleotides line up with TRBD2. The germline CDR1 and CDR2 sequences are WSHSY and SAAADI. The ends lost 10 bases at V and 7 bases at J; junction bases unmatched: 11. This CDR3 is built from 15 residues.

This clone was recorded once. The chain employs TRBV28 and TRBJ1-3; TRBD1 matches 12 bases. The ends lost 5 bases at V and 7 bases at J; junction bases unmatched: 12. Per germline, CDR1 MDHEN and CDR2 SYDVKM. CDR3 length: 17 amino acids. DNA of the CDR3: TGTGCCAGCAGTATTAACCAAGCGGGACAGGGGGCGAACACCATATATTTT. Translating gives CASSINQAGQGANTIYF. The variable domain in full, completed from reference TRBV28 and TRBJ1-3, reads DVKVTQSSRYLVKRTGEKVFLECVQDMDHENMFWYRQDPGLGLRLIYFSYDVKMKEKGDIPEGYSVSREKKERFSLILESASTNQTSMYLCASSINQAGQGANTIYFGEGSWLTVV.

The chain couples TRBV27 to TRBJ2-5; 10 positions agree with TRBD2. The germline CDR1 and CDR2 sequences are MNHEY and SMNVEV (reference sequence). The CDR3 sequence is 16 residues long. J gave up 5 bases and V 6 bases, and 12 bases lay outside the gene matches. As DNA, the CDR3 is TGTGCCAGCAGGGAGGGAGCGGGAGGGCCCGGTGAGACCCAGTACTTC. Amino acid sequence: CASREGAGGPGETQYF.

This clone was picked up a small number of times. The chain has TRBV7-9 and TRBJ2-7, with 9 bases lining up with TRBD2. Germline V CDR1 and CDR2: SEHNR, FQNEAQ (reference sequence). The CDR3 has 19 amino acids. With 5 bases clipped from V and 2 bases from J, the junction kept 19 bases outside the gene matches. CDR3 DNA: TGTGCCAGCAGCCCCTCGACTAGCGGACCTGGTCACACCACCTACGAGCAGTACTTC. Its translation: CASSPSTSGPGHTTYEQYF. Drawing the rest from reference TRBV7-9 and TRBJ2-7, the complete variable domain is DTGVSQNPRHKITKRGQNVTFRCDPISEHNRLYWYRQTLGQGPEFLTYFQNEAQLEKSRLLSDRFSAERPKGSFSTLEIQRTEQGDSAMYLCASSPSTSGPGHTTYEQYFGPGTRLTVT.

The chain is built from TRBV11-3 and TRBJ2-5; possible D gene TRBD2, 5 bases. This CDR3 comprises 12 residues. With 5 bases removed from V and 2 bases from J, the gap between germline ends came to 6 bases. Germline V lookup: CDR1 SGHNT, CDR2 YENEEA. The CDR3 spells CASSRGQETQYF. CDR3 nucleotides: TGTGCCAGCAGCAGAGGGCAAGAGACCCAGTACTTC.

The chain has TRBV5-4 and TRBJ2-6; 10 nucleotides align to TRBD1. Germline loops: CDR1 SGHNT, CDR2 YYREEE (reference sequence). The CDR3 length is 16 residues. V dropped 5 bases and J dropped 2; count of bases not matched to a gene: 4. Written as DNA, the CDR3 is TGTGCCAGCAGGGCGACAGGGGGCGCTGGGGCCAACGTCCTGACTTTC. It is translated as CASRATGGAGANVLTF.

The rearrangement uses TRBV11-2 and TRBJ2-7; 7 positions match TRBD2. V lost 3 bases and J lost 4; bases outside the gene matches: 9. There are 15 residues in the CDR3. The germline V gene encodes CDR1 SGHAT and CDR2 FQNNGV. The CDR3 bases are TGTGCCAGCAGCTTTCAGCGGGACGAAGGTTACGAGCAGTACTTC. Its translation is CASSFQRDEGYEQYF.

As regards this clone: One junction end does not reproduce the germline sequence, and a read error may be involved. The chain links TRBV7-7 to TRBJ2-3; 9 bases are shared with TRBD2. CDR1 SSHAT and CDR2 FNYEAQ come from the germline V gene (reference sequence). There are 15 residues in the CDR3. CDR3 residues: CASSQVAGVSDTQYF. The CDR3 DNA sequence: TGTGCTAGCAGCCAGGTAGCGGGAGTTTCAGATACGCAGTATTTT.

The genes are TRBV7-9 and TRBJ2-7; D is unresolved. The germline V and J ends were trimmed by 4 bases and 3 bases, with 7 bases remaining between them. The CDR3 extends over 12 amino acids. Germline V gene sequence: CDR1 SEHNR, CDR2 FQNEAQ (reference sequence). CDR3 sequence: CASSSANYEQYF. The DNA of the CDR3 is TGTGCCAGCAGCTCAGCCAACTACGAGCAGTACTTC. Variable domain in full (rest from reference TRBV7-9 and TRBJ2-7): DTGVSQNPRHKITKRGQNVTFRCDPISEHNRLYWYRQTLGQGPEFLTYFQNEAQLEKSRLLSDRFSAERPKGSFSTLEIQRTEQGDSAMYLCASSSANYEQYFGPGTRLTVT.

Ten or more counts support this clone. V usage is TRBV5-1 and J usage is TRBJ1-1, with D uncertain. V lost 0 bases to trimming and J lost 11 bases, with 11 bases between them. Germline values: CDR1 SGHRS, CDR2 YFSETQ. CDR3 length: 12 residues. For the CDR3, the DNA is TGCGCCAGCAGCTTGGATTTGGATACGGCTTTCTTT. Its protein product is CASSLDLDTAFF.

The CDR3 region is CASKLAGGETQYF. In nucleotides, the CDR3 is TGTGCCAGCAAACTAGCGGGAGGGGAGACCCAGTACTTC. V gene TRBV6-5 combines with J gene TRBJ2-5; 13 nucleotides match TRBD2. From germline, CDR1 is MNHEY and CDR2 SVGAGI. CDR3 length: 13 residues. Unmatched junction bases numbered 1, after V lost 7 bases and J lost 5 bases.

The chain combines TRBV7-3 with TRBJ1-1; D might be TRBD1 (5 bases). CDR3 size: 15 residues. V lost 5 bases and J 1 base, leaving 14 bases between the germline ends. Germline lookup yields CDR1 SGHTA and CDR2 FQGTGA. The CDR3 loop is CASSENLGGNTEAFF. DNA for the CDR3: TGTGCCAGCAGCGAAAACCTTGGGGGGAACACTGAAGCTTTCTTT.

The chain combines TRBV5-4 with TRBJ2-3, with a tentative D call TRBD1 (5 bases). Germline V gene lookup returns CDR1 SGHNT and CDR2 YYREEE (reference sequence). This CDR3 contains 16 residues. Trimming stripped 0 bases from V and 1 base from J, with 12 bases between. CDR3 DNA sequence: TGTGCCAGCAGCTTGGGTAGGGGCTGGGGCACAGATACGCAGTATTTT. Translation: CASSLGRGWGTDTQYF.